Each of the 17 T cell receptor beta chains below was sequenced from the same sample in a study of response to subunit inactivated influenza vaccine. TCRdb reprocessed the RT-PCR reads with MiXCR, giving one entry per CDR3 protein. The profile covers hundreds of thousands of distinct CDR3 sequences, with approximately 15% appearing a single time and around 7% taken by the ten largest. Sequenced material: PBMCs from blood, taken around two weeks before vaccination. These receptors originate from a man between 50 and 59 years old who received an inactivated influenza vaccine.

This clonotype was seen a handful of times. The rearrangement joins TRBV28 to TRBJ2-1, with D perhaps matching TRBD1 (5 bases). Trimming took 1 base from V and 2 from J, leaving 15 bases between them. The CDR3 has 17 residues. The V gene's germline CDR1 is MDHEN and CDR2 SYDVKM. The DNA for the CDR3 is TGTGCCAGCAGTTTATTTTATCAGGGCGGAACCTACAATGAGCAGTTCTTC. The encoded protein is CASSLFYQGGTYNEQFF.

This clonotype was counted between two and nine times. The chain combines TRBV7-3 with TRBJ2-1; 12 positions agree with TRBD2. CDR1 and CDR2 from the germline V gene are SGHTA and FQGTGA. This CDR3 is built from 15 residues. The V and J ends lost 5 bases and 8 bases, in that order; junction bases with no gene match: 7. Here the CDR3 DNA reads TGTGCCAGCAGCCACCTAGCGGGAGGGCCAGATGAGCAGTTCTTC. Encoded protein: CASSHLAGGPDEQFF.

There are a few counts of this clonotype. The V call is TRBV28, the J call TRBJ2-7; 7 nucleotides agree with TRBD2. V dropped 3 bases and J dropped 0; count of bases not matched to a gene: 5. This CDR3 has 15 residues. CDR1 and CDR2 from the germline V gene are MDHEN and SYDVKM. This CDR3 reads CASSFLGLSSYEQYF. As DNA, the CDR3 is TGTGCCAGCAGTTTTCTGGGACTATCCTCCTACGAGCAGTACTTC.

This clonotype was seen more than once but under ten times. Relative to the germline gene, one junction end is altered; a read error may explain this. The V call is TRBV20-1, the J call TRBJ2-3; 8 positions agree with TRBD2. The CDR3 has 22 residues. Per germline, CDR1 DFQATT and CDR2 SNEGSKA (reference sequence). The CDR3: CSARGPPPGRISGTWRTDTQYF. The CDR3 coding sequence is TGCAGTGCCAGAGGTCCCCCCCCCGGAAGGATTAGCGGGACTTGGAGAACAGATACGCAGTATTTT.

This clonotype was counted between two and nine times. V usage is TRBV9 and J usage is TRBJ1-4; D might be TRBD1 (6 bases). Germline assignment: CDR1 SGDLS and CDR2 YYNGEE. The CDR3 covers 16 residues. Trimming took off 0 bases at V and 6 bases at J, with 15 bases between the two ends. CDR3 in DNA: TGTGCCAGCAGCGTAGGGATACAGGGAGGGGATGAAAAACTGTTTTTT. Translated, it gives CASSVGIQGGDEKLFF.

The chain employs TRBV29-1 and TRBJ1-4; D gene unclear. The CDR3 loop spans 14 amino acids. Trimming removed 5 bases at V and 3 bases at J, with 13 bases between. Germline lookup yields CDR1 SQVTM and CDR2 ANQGSEA. The CDR3 protein is CSVRSAEANEKLFF. The CDR3 coding sequence is TGCAGCGTTAGGTCGGCAGAGGCTAATGAAAAACTGTTTTTT.

This chain connects TRBV27 to TRBJ2-7, with 7 bases fitting TRBD2. V dropped 3 bases and J dropped 2; count of bases not matched to a gene: 4. Per germline, CDR1 MNHEY and CDR2 SMNVEV (reference sequence). This CDR3 contains 14 residues. In DNA form, the CDR3 reads TGTGCCAGCAGTTTTGGGACTACCCCCTACGAGCAGTACTTC. Its translation: CASSFGTTPYEQYF.

This clonotype was seen many times. The chain has TRBV3-1 and TRBJ2-7; D may be TRBD1 (7 bases). Germline-derived CDR1 and CDR2 are LGHDT and YNNKEL (reference sequence). The CDR3 covers 14 residues. V was pared by 7 bases and J by 5 bases, with 18 bases between. CDR3 DNA sequence: TGTGCCAGCACCCCCCAGACAGGGAGGAACGAGCAGTACTTC. It translates to CASTPQTGRNEQYF.

The chain links TRBV4-2 to TRBJ2-3, with D unresolved. The CDR3 consists of 14 residues. V was trimmed by 0 bases and J by 3 bases, leaving 7 bases between them. Germline assignment: CDR1 LGHNA and CDR2 YNFKEQ. The CDR3: CASSQDVATDTQYF. Here the CDR3 DNA reads TGTGCCAGCAGCCAAGATGTGGCAACAGATACGCAGTATTTT.

The chain couples TRBV14 to TRBJ2-2; no clear D. The CDR3 runs to 14 residues. V lost 6 bases, J lost 3 bases, and 11 bases lay in between. Germline values: CDR1 SGHDN, CDR2 FVKESK. The DNA of the CDR3 is TGTGCCAGCAGGAGAGACGGTTACACCGGGGAGCTGTTTTTT. This gives the protein CASRRDGYTGELFF.

The CDR3 loop reads CASSFLALQDTGELFF. The DNA for the CDR3 is TGTGCCAGCAGCTTCCTAGCGCTCCAGGACACCGGGGAGCTGTTTTTT. This chain connects TRBV7-8 to TRBJ2-2, with D possibly matching TRBD2 (6 bases). Germline V gene data show CDR1 as SGHVS and CDR2 as FQNEAQ. CDR3 length equals 16 residues. Trimming took 3 bases from V and 3 from J, leaving 14 bases between them.

This clonotype was recorded a few times. The chain employs TRBV5-6 and TRBJ1-2; D unresolved. V was trimmed by 1 base and J by 0 bases, leaving 13 bases between them. The CDR3 is 16 amino acids. Germline V gene lookup returns CDR1 SGHDT and CDR2 YYEEEE. The CDR3 coding sequence is TGTGCCAGCAGCTTGATGTCTCAGCTAACTAACTATGGCTACACCTTC. Translating gives CASSLMSQLTNYGYTF. Complete variable domain (other parts from reference TRBV5-6 and TRBJ1-2): DAGVTQSPTHLIKTRGQQVTLRCSPKSGHDTVSWYQQALGQGPQFIFQYYEEEERQRGNFPDRFSGHQFPNYSSELNVNALLLGDSALYLCASSLMSQLTNYGYTFGSGTRLTVV.

The genes are TRBV12-3 or TRBV12-4 and TRBJ2-3, with 10 bases that match TRBD1. V was clipped by 6 bases and J by 5 bases; unmatched bases: 5. This CDR3 contains 14 residues. DNA of the CDR3: TGTGCCAGCAGGGGTGGGACAGGGGTAGATACGCAGTATTTT. Translated: CASRGGTGVDTQYF.

The rearrangement uses TRBV7-2 and TRBJ2-7; TRBD1 matches 9 bases. In germline, CDR1 is SGHTA, CDR2 FQGNSA. CDR3 length: 12 amino acids. V was clipped by 5 bases and J by 9 bases; unmatched bases: 5. The CDR3 DNA sequence: TGTGCCAGCAGCCCGGGACAGGGAGGGCAGTACTTC. Amino acids: CASSPGQGGQYF. The complete variable domain, with remaining parts taken from reference TRBV7-2 and TRBJ2-7, reads GAGVSQSPSNKVTEKGKDVELRCDPISGHTALYWYRQSLGQGLEFLIYFQGNSAPDKSGLPSDRFSAERTGGSVSTLTIQRTQQEDSAVYLCASSPGQGGQYFGPGTRLTVT.

The rearrangement joins TRBV20-1 to TRBJ1-2, with 7 bases aligning to TRBD1. V gave up 3 bases and J gave up 2 bases; unmatched junction bases: 6. This CDR3 has 14 amino acids. Germline lookup yields CDR1 DFQATT and CDR2 SNEGSKA (reference sequence). The CDR3 nucleotides read TGCAGTGCTAGTGAAACGGGACAGAACTATGGCTACACCTTC. Amino acid sequence: CSASETGQNYGYTF.

This clonotype was recorded a few times. The chain recombines TRBV5-1 with TRBJ1-2; 9 bases are a match to TRBD1. The CDR3 sequence is 15 residues long. J lost 2 bases, V lost 1 base, and 3 bases had no gene match. CDR1 is SGHRS, CDR2 YFSETQ, per germline. As DNA, the CDR3 is TGCGCCAGCAGCTTGAAGGGACAGGGCAACTATGGCTACACCTTC. It translates to CASSLKGQGNYGYTF.

The chain uses TRBV28 and TRBJ2-2, with 8 nucleotides matching TRBD2. In germline, CDR1 is MDHEN, CDR2 SYDVKM. The CDR3 sequence is 15 residues long. Trimming cost V 8 bases and J 7 bases; bases outside gene matches: 12. The CDR3, as DNA: TGTGCCAGCGTCCCCGGCGGCGGGAGGAACGGGGAGCTGTTTTTT. This codes for CASVPGGGRNGELFF. Looking up the rest from reference TRBV28 and TRBJ2-2 gives the full variable domain: DVKVTQSSRYLVKRTGEKVFLECVQDMDHENMFWYRQDPGLGLRLIYFSYDVKMKEKGDIPEGYSVSREKKERFSLILESASTNQTSMYLCASVPGGGRNGELFFGEGSRLTVL.